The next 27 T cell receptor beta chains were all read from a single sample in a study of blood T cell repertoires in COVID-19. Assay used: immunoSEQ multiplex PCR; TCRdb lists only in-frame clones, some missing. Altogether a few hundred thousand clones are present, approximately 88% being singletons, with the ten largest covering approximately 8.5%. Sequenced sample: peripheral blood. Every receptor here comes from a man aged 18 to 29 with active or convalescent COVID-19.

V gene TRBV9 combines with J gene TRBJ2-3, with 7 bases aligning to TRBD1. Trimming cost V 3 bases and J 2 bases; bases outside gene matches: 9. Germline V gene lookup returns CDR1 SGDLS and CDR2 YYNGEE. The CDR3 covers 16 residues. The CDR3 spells CASSGHRDRNTDTQYF. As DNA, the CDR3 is TGTGCCAGCAGCGGGCATCGGGACAGAAACACAGATACGCAGTATTTT.

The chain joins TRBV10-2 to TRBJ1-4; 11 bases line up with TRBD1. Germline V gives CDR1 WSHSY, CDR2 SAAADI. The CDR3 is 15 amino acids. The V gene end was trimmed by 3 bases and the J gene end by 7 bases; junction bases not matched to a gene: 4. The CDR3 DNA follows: TGCGCCAGCAGTGAAGGGACAGGGGGGGGTGAAAAACTGTTTTTT. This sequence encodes CASSEGTGGGEKLFF.

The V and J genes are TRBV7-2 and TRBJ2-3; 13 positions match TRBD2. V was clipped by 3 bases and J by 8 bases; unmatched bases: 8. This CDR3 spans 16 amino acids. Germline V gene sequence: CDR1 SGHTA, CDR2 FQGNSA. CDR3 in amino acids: CASSFDTSGGAGTQYF. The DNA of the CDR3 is TGTGCCAGCAGCTTTGACACTAGCGGGGGGGCGGGTACGCAGTATTTT.

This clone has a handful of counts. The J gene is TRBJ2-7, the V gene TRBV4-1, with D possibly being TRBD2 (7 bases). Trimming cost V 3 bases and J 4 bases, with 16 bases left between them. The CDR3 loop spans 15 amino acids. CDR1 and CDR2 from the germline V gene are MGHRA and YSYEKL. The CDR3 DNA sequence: TGCGCCAGCAGCCAGAAATGGGGGGGCACGTACGAGCAGTACTTC. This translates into CASSQKWGGTYEQYF.

The CDR3 DNA is TGTGCCAGCAGCTTGGGCGCAGGGGAATATGGCTACACCTTC. Protein product: CASSLGAGEYGYTF. The chain combines TRBV5-4 with TRBJ1-2; maybe TRBD1 (6 bases). V lost 0 bases to trimming and J lost 5 bases, with 11 bases between them. This CDR3 region has 14 residues. CDR1 and CDR2 (germline): SGHNT, YYREEE (reference sequence).

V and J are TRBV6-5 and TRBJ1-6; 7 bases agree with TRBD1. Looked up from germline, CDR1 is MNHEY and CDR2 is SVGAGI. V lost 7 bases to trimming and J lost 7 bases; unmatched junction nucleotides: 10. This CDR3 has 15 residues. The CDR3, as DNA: TGTGCCAGCAAATTCTCCGGGACAGACAATTCACCCCTCCACTTT. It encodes CASKFSGTDNSPLHF.

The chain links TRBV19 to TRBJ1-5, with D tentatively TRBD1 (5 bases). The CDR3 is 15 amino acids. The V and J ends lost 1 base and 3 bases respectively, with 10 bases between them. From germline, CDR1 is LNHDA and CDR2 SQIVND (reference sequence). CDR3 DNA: TGTGCCAGTAGTATAGGGACAATCGTCAATCAGCCCCAGCATTTT. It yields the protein CASSIGTIVNQPQHF. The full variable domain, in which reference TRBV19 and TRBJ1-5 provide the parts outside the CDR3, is DGGITQSPKYLFRKEGQNVTLSCEQNLNHDAMYWYRQDPGQGLRLIYYSQIVNDFQKGDIAEGYSVSREKKESFPLTVTSAQKNPTAFYLCASSIGTIVNQPQHFGDGTRLSIL.

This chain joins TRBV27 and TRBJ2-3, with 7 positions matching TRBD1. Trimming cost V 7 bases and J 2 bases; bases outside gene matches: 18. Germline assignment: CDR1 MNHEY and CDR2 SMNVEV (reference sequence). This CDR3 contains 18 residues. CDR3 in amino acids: CASIPGTAPAPPTDTQYF. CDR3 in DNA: TGTGCCAGCATCCCCGGGACAGCACCTGCACCCCCCACAGATACGCAGTATTTT.

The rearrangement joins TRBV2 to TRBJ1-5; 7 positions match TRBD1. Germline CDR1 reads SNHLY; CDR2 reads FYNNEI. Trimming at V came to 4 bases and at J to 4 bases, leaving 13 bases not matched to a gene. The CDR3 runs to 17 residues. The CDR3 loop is CASSGGTGERLNQPQHF. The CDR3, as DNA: TGTGCCAGCAGTGGAGGAACAGGGGAGCGTCTAAATCAGCCCCAGCATTTT.

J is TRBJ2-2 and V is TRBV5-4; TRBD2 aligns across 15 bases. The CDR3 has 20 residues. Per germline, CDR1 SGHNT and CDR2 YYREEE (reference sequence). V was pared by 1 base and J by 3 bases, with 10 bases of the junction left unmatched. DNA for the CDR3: TGTGCCAGCAGCTTGATTGGCGGGACTAGCGGGGGGTCCGACACCGGGGAGCTGTTTTTT. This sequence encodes CASSLIGGTSGGSDTGELFF.

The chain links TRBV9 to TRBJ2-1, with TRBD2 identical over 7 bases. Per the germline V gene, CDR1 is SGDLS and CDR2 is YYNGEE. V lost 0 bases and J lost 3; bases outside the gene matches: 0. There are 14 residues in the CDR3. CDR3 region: CASSVGGGYNEQFF. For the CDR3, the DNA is TGTGCCAGCAGCGTAGGCGGGGGCTACAATGAGCAGTTCTTC.

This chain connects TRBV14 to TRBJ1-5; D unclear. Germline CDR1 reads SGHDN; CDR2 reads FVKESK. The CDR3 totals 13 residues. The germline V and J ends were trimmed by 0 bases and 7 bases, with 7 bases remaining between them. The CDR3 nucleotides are TGTGCCAGCAGCCAAGATGGGCTGCAGCCCCAGCATTTT. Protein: CASSQDGLQPQHF.

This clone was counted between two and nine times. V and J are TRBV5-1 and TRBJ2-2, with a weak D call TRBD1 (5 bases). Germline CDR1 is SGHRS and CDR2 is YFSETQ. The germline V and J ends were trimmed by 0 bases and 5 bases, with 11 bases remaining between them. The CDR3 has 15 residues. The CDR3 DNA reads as TGCGCCAGCAGCTTGGATCCAGGGCGGACCGGGGAGCTGTTTTTT. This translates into CASSLDPGRTGELFF.

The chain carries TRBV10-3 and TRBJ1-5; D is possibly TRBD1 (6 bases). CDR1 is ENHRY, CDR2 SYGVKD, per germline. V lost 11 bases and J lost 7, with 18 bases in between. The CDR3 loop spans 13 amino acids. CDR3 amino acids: CARPRGASQPQHF. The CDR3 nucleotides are TGTGCCCGTCCACGGGGGGCCTCACAGCCCCAGCATTTT.

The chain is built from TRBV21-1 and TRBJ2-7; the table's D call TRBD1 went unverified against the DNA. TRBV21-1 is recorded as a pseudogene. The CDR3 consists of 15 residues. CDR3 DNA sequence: TGTGCCAGCAGCAAACTACCCGACAGGGAACACGAGCAGTACTTC. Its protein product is CASSKLPDREHEQYF.

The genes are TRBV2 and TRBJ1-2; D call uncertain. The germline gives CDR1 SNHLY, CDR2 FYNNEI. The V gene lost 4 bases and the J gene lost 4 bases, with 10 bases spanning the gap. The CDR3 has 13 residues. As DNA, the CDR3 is TGTGCCAGCAGTGTTTCACAGAGCTATGGCTACACCTTC. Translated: CASSVSQSYGYTF.

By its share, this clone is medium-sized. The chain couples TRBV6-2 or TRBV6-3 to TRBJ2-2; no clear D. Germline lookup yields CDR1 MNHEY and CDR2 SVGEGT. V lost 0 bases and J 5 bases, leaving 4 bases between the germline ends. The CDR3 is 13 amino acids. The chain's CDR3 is CASSYSETGELFF. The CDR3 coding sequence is TGTGCCAGCAGTTACTCTGAGACCGGGGAGCTGTTTTTT.

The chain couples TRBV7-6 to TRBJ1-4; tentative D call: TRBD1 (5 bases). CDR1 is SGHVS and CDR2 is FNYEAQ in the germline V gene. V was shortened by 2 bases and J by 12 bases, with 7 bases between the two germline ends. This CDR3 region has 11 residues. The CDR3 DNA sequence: TGTGCCAGCAGCTTAACAGGCCAACTGTTTTTT. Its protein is CASSLTGQLFF.

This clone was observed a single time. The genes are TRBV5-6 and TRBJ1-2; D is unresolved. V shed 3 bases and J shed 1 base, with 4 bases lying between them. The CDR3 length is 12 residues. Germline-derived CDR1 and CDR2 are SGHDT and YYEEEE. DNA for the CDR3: TGTGCCAGCAGCTCGGTTAACTATGGCTACACCTTC. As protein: CASSSVNYGYTF.

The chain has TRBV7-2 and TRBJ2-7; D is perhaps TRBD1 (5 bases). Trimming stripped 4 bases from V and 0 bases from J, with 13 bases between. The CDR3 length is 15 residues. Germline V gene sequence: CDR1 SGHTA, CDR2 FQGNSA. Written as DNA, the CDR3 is TGTGCCAGCAGCTACCGACAGTCAGTCTCCTACGAGCAGTACTTC. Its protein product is CASSYRQSVSYEQYF. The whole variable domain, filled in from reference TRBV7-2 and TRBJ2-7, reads GAGVSQSPSNKVTEKGKDVELRCDPISGHTALYWYRQSLGQGLEFLIYFQGNSAPDKSGLPSDRFSAERTGGSVSTLTIQRTQQEDSAVYLCASSYRQSVSYEQYFGPGTRLTVT.

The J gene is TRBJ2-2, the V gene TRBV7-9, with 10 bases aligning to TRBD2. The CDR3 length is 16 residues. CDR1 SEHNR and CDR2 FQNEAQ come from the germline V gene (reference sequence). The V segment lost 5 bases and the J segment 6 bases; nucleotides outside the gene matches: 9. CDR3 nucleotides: TGTGCCAGCAGCCGACTCAGCGGGGGGGCGTCCGGGGAGCTGTTTTTT. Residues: CASSRLSGGASGELFF.

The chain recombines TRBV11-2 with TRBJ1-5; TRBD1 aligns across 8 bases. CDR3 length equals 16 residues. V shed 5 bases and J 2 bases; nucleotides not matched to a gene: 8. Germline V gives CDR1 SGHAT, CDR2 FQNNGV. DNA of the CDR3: TGTGCCAGCAGCCTGGCAGGGGGCGCCGGCAATCAGCCCCAGCATTTT. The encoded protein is CASSLAGGAGNQPQHF.

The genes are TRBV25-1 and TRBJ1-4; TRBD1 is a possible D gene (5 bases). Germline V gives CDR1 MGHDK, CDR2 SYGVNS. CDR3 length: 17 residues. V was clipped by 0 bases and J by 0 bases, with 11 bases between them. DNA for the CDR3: TGTGCCAGCAGTGAATATGGGCAGGGCGCAACTAATGAAAAACTGTTTTTT. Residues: CASSEYGQGATNEKLFF.

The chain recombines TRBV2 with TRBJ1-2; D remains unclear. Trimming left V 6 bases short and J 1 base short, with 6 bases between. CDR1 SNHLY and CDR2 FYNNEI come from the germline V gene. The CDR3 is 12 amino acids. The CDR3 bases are TGTGCCAGCAGACTCGATAACTATGGCTACACCTTC. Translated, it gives CASRLDNYGYTF.

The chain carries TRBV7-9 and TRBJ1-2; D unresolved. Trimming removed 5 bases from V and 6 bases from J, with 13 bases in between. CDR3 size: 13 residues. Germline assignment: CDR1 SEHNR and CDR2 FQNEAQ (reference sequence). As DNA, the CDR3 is TGTGCCAGCAGCCCGAGCTTACTTGATGGCTACACCTTC. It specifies CASSPSLLDGYTF.

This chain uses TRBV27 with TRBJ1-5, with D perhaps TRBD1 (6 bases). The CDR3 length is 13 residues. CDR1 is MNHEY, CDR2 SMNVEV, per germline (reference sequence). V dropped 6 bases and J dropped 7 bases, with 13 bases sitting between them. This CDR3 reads CASSPTGTQPQHF. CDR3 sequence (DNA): TGTGCCAGCAGCCCGACAGGCACCCAGCCCCAGCATTTT.

CDR3 loop: CASSLVGGLGEKLFF. CDR3 DNA sequence: TGTGCCAGCAGCTTGGTAGGGGGCCTAGGAGAAAAACTGTTTTTT. The chain carries TRBV7-9 and TRBJ1-4; TRBD1 matches 7 bases. Germline lookup yields CDR1 SEHNR and CDR2 FQNEAQ (reference sequence). The CDR3 has 15 amino acids. J gave up 8 bases and V 3 bases, and 9 bases lay outside the gene matches.